These 23 T cell receptor beta chains came from one sample sequenced in a study of HIV-infected children after antiretroviral therapy interruption (dated by TCRdb to 2018 to 2020). The treatment or condition label, as the study defines it: PENTA 11 planned treatment interruption arm or continuous ART arm. The method was 3' RACE. The data were produced on an Illumina MiSeq. TCR libraries were built from RNA using a 3' RACE protocol with unique molecular identifiers to correct PCR amplification bias. TCRdb applied fastp at Q25 and MiXCR to the public reads, then kept only in-frame beta chains. One record per CDR3 amino acid sequence lists the most common genes and DNA. A total of 90,000 or so distinct CDR3 sequences appear in this sample, roughly 6.4% of them only once. More than 0.95% of the sample is held by the ten biggest clonotypes. The input for sequencing was CD45RA+ CD4+ T cells from PBMCs, pooled from several time points, taken from a donor given antiretroviral therapy, either interrupted or continuous. Reading the label with the study, this specimen's cell subset or site is: naive CD4+ CD45RA+ CD45RO- T cells. The receptors here all came from a pool of human donors with HIV.

Worth noting for this clonotype: A much larger clone lies one base from this, so it may be a read error. The rearrangement joins TRBV5-1 to TRBJ1-3; D call uncertain. The CDR3 spans 14 residues. The germline CDR1 and CDR2 sequences are SGHRS and YFSETQ. The CDR3 sequence: CARSLSGAGNTIYF. CDR3 nucleotide sequence: TGCGCCCGCAGCTTGAGTGGGGCTGGAAACACCATATATTTT.

The V gene is TRBV9, the J gene TRBJ1-1; maybe TRBD1 (5 bases). This CDR3 is built from 13 residues. Trimming cost V 1 base and J 4 bases, with 8 bases left between them. In germline, CDR1 is SGDLS, CDR2 YYNGEE. The CDR3 here is CASSVQGPTEAFF. The CDR3 nucleotides read TGTGCCAGCAGCGTACAGGGTCCCACTGAAGCTTTCTTT.

A single count supports this clonotype. The rearrangement links TRBV14 to TRBJ1-1; D perhaps matches TRBD1 (6 bases). The V gene's germline CDR1 is SGHDN and CDR2 FVKESK. The length of the CDR3 is 14 residues. Deletions cut 4 bases from V and 11 bases from J, with 20 bases between. The chain's CDR3 is CASSPGRGHRTAFF. The CDR3, as DNA: TGTGCCAGCAGCCCCGGCCGGGGGCACAGAACGGCTTTCTTT.

In this sample, this clonotype turned up many times. The gene calls are TRBV3-1 and TRBJ1-1, with a tentative D call TRBD1 (6 bases). The ends were cut back, 5 bases at V and 10 bases at J, with 11 bases in the middle. The germline V gene has CDR1 LGHDT and CDR2 YNNKEL (reference sequence). This CDR3 has 11 amino acids. The CDR3 coding sequence is TGTGCCAGCAGCGGGAACAGGGCAGCTTTCTTT. It encodes CASSGNRAAFF.

The chain couples TRBV11-1 to TRBJ1-1; 7 bases align to TRBD1. CDR3 length: 13 residues. The J segment lost 5 bases and the V segment lost 0 bases, leaving 0 bases of the junction unmatched. In germline, CDR1 is SGHAT, CDR2 FQDESV (reference sequence). For the CDR3, the DNA is TGTGCCAGCAGCTTAGCACAGGGGACTGAAGCTTTCTTT. Translation gives CASSLAQGTEAFF.

This clonotype was recorded once. The chain links TRBV7-9 to TRBJ2-3; 8 nucleotides line up with TRBD1. Trimming removed 3 bases from V and 4 bases from J; junction bases left unmatched: 3. The V gene's germline CDR1 is SEHNR and CDR2 FQNEAQ (reference sequence). This CDR3 region has 14 residues. CDR3 DNA: TGTGCCAGCAGCTTTAGACAGGGGCCAGATACGCAGTATTTT. Its translation is CASSFRQGPDTQYF.

This clonotype was picked up many times. The chain combines TRBV5-1 with TRBJ1-1, with D possibly TRBD1 on 6 matching bases. Trimming pared 3 bases from V and 8 bases from J, leaving 17 bases between. The CDR3 sequence is 14 residues long. Per the germline V gene, CDR1 is SGHRS and CDR2 is YFSETQ. The CDR3, as DNA: TGCGCCAGCAGCTCCTCAAGTGGACAGATCGAAGCTTTCTTT. It encodes CASSSSSGQIEAFF.

This clonotype has a count of ten or more. The chain has TRBV6-1 and TRBJ2-7; D may be TRBD1 (6 bases). This CDR3 has 13 amino acids. Trimming removed 6 bases at V and 5 bases at J, with 14 bases between. Germline V CDR1 and CDR2: MNHNS, SASEGT. In nucleotides, the CDR3 is TGTGCCAGCAGACAGGGCGTGAGGAACGAGCAGTACTTC. It codes for CASRQGVRNEQYF.

This clonotype was observed at least ten times. The J gene is TRBJ1-1, the V gene TRBV7-9; D gene uncertain. CDR3 length equals 18 residues. Germline V gene data show CDR1 as SEHNR and CDR2 as FQNEAQ (reference sequence). Trimming left V 5 bases short and J 0 bases short, with 22 bases between. CDR3 nucleotide sequence: TGTGCCAGCAGCCCGGCCCCAACCGTACTCACCATGAACACTGAAGCTTTCTTT. This encodes CASSPAPTVLTMNTEAFF. Full variable domain (rest looked up from reference TRBV7-9 and TRBJ1-1): DTGVSQNPRHKITKRGQNVTFRCDPISEHNRLYWYRQTLGQGPEFLTYFQNEAQLEKSRLLSDRFSAERPKGSFSTLEIQRTEQGDSAMYLCASSPAPTVLTMNTEAFFGQGTRLTVV.

This clonotype was observed at least ten times. This chain joins TRBV5-4 and TRBJ2-6, with unresolved D. CDR1 is SGHNT and CDR2 is YYREEE in the germline V gene (reference sequence). Trimming removed 1 base from V and 4 bases from J, with 9 bases in between. CDR3 size: 15 residues. The CDR3: CASSLKLGGANVLTF. For the CDR3, the DNA is TGTGCCAGCAGCTTGAAACTGGGGGGGGCCAACGTCCTGACTTTC.

This clonotype was seen repeatedly, ten times or more. The chain carries TRBV27 and TRBJ1-1; a weak D match, TRBD1 (5 bases). This CDR3 region has 14 residues. V was clipped by 7 bases and J by 4 bases, with 16 bases between them. Germline V gene sequence: CDR1 MNHEY, CDR2 SMNVEV (reference sequence). The CDR3 nucleotides are TGTGCCAGCATTGTCGGCGGAGGGACCACTGAAGCTTTCTTT. It translates to CASIVGGGTTEAFF.

This clonotype was recorded at least ten times. CDR3 loop: CASRDRESQPQHF. The CDR3 nucleotides are TGTGCCAGCAGGGACAGGGAAAGTCAGCCCCAGCATTTT. V is TRBV10-3 and J is TRBJ1-5; 9 nucleotides match TRBD1. The CDR3 contains 13 residues. Trimming took 10 bases from V and 6 from J; bases not matched to a gene: 7. Germline V gives CDR1 ENHRY, CDR2 SYGVKD.

There are many counts of this clonotype. The chain has TRBV6-5 and TRBJ1-1; maybe TRBD1 (5 bases). Trimming cost V 0 bases and J 1 base, with 9 bases left between them. Germline CDR1 reads MNHEY; CDR2 reads SVGAGI. This CDR3 comprises 15 residues. CDR3 amino acids: CASSYSVQGNTEAFF. CDR3 in DNA: TGTGCCAGCAGTTACTCGGTTCAGGGGAACACTGAAGCTTTCTTT.

The chain carries TRBV28 and TRBJ1-2; no clear D. From germline, CDR1 is MDHEN and CDR2 SYDVKM. The CDR3 is 12 residues long. The ends were cut back, 10 bases at V and 5 bases at J, with 14 bases in the middle. The CDR3 sequence: CATAGVEYGYTF. The DNA for the CDR3 is TGTGCCACCGCCGGGGTAGAGTATGGCTACACCTTC.

The table lists this clonotype with a few counts. V usage is TRBV7-2 and J usage is TRBJ1-6, with a weak D call TRBD1 (5 bases). Looked up from germline, CDR1 is SGHTA and CDR2 is FQGNSA. The CDR3 consists of 18 residues. Trimming left V 5 bases short and J 7 bases short, with 24 bases between. The CDR3 region has the DNA TGTGCCAGCAGCCAGGGCGCAGGTTTTGGTCCTATCAATTCACCCCTCCACTTT. Translation gives CASSQGAGFGPINSPLHF.

The V call is TRBV20-1, the J call TRBJ2-1; 9 bases are a match to TRBD2. With 6 bases clipped from V and 0 bases from J, the junction kept 12 bases outside the gene matches. The CDR3 sequence is 17 residues long. Germline CDR1 DFQATT, CDR2 SNEGSKA (reference sequence). The CDR3 sequence is CSAPRSGGLSSYNEQFF. The DNA of the CDR3 is TGCAGTGCCCCTCGGAGCGGGGGGCTGAGCTCCTACAATGAGCAGTTCTTC.

A note on this clonotype: One end of the junction is discordant with germline, which a read error may explain. The chain carries TRBV6-5 and TRBJ2-4; no firm D call. Germline values: CDR1 MNHEY, CDR2 SVGAGI. The CDR3 consists of 13 residues. The CDR3 loop reads CASSDTSQNTLYF. The CDR3 DNA follows: TGTGCCAGCAGTGACACAAGTCAAAACACCTTGTACTTT.

This clonotype was seen ten or more times. V and J are TRBV12-3 or TRBV12-4 and TRBJ1-1; the match to TRBD1 covers 7 bases. V shed 0 bases, J shed 2 bases, and the junction held 6 bases outside the gene matches. The CDR3 has 16 residues. The CDR3 spells CASSLAGGRINTEAFF. CDR3 sequence (DNA): TGTGCCAGCAGTTTAGCAGGGGGCAGGATCAACACTGAAGCTTTCTTT.

This clonotype occurred many times. This sequence joins TRBV5-4 and TRBJ1-1; unclear D gene. Trimming left V 5 bases short and J 0 bases short, with 14 bases between. From germline, CDR1 is SGHNT and CDR2 YYREEE (reference sequence). This CDR3 contains 15 residues. The CDR3 is CASSRVELMNTEAFF. The DNA of the CDR3 is TGTGCCAGCAGTCGCGTAGAACTCATGAACACTGAAGCTTTCTTT.

This clonotype appeared many times. One junction end does not reproduce the germline sequence, and a read error may be involved. The rearrangement uses TRBV6-5 and TRBJ1-6; a weak D match, TRBD1 (6 bases). The germline gives CDR1 MNHEY, CDR2 SVGAGI. The CDR3 is made up of 15 amino acids. CDR3 amino acids: CASSGTSSYNSPLYF. CDR3 coding DNA: TGTGCCAGCAGTGGGACATCTTCCTATAATTCGCCCCTCTACTTT.

This clonotype was observed at least ten times. The chain couples TRBV10-3 to TRBJ1-2; D is perhaps TRBD1 (5 bases). The length of the CDR3 is 15 residues. Between the trimmed V and J ends, which lost 0 bases and 7 bases, there was a span of 15 bases. CDR1 is ENHRY, CDR2 SYGVKD, per germline. CDR3 bases: TGTGCCATCAGTGAGTCGGGTGTAGGGGCCGGTGGCTACACCTTC. This codes for CAISESGVGAGGYTF.

This clonotype was counted many times. V gene TRBV5-1 combines with J gene TRBJ1-1, with TRBD1 matching over 8 bases. Germline CDR1 reads SGHRS; CDR2 reads YFSETQ. This CDR3 spans 15 amino acids. J was trimmed by 5 bases and V by 4 bases; bases with no gene match: 10. Here the CDR3 DNA reads TGCGCCAGCAGCACCCAGGGACAGGAGGGGACTGAAGCTTTCTTT. Residues: CASSTQGQEGTEAFF.

This clonotype was picked up many times. The rearrangement joins TRBV3-1 to TRBJ2-2; D unresolved. The V end lost 1 base, the J end lost 5 bases, and 14 bases lay between the germline ends. The CDR3 extends over 16 amino acids. Per the germline V gene, CDR1 is LGHDT and CDR2 is YNNKEL (reference sequence). The CDR3 loop reads CASSQVTFARTGELFF. CDR3 coding DNA: TGTGCCAGCAGCCAAGTTACTTTTGCGAGGACCGGGGAGCTGTTTTTT.